The 20 T cell receptor beta chains presented below share a single source sample, sequenced in a study of blood T cells in healthy people across ages. Together with a sample-barcoded 5' primer, a J-beta primer mix was included in a second PCR lasting roughly 6 to 12 cycles. MiXCR, run by TCRdb on the 5' RACE reads, gives a single entry per CDR3 protein. The sample records around 1,000,000 distinct CDR3 sequences, roughly two fifths being singletons. Specimen: blood. Every receptor here comes from a man between 18 and 35 years old in good health.

This clonotype appeared once. The chain joins TRBV7-9 to TRBJ2-1; a possible D gene is TRBD2 (5 bases). V shed 5 bases and J shed 1 base, with 21 bases lying between them. Per the germline V gene, CDR1 is SEHNR and CDR2 is FQNEAQ (reference sequence). The CDR3 spans 18 residues. The CDR3 region is CASSLFIGGSVSYNEQFF. In nucleotides, the CDR3 is TGTGCCAGCAGCCTTTTCATAGGAGGTTCGGTGTCCTACAATGAGCAGTTCTTC.

This chain's CDR3 is CASSHRAGRGTEAFF. The CDR3 region has the DNA TGCGCCAGCAGCCACCGTGCAGGGAGGGGAACTGAAGCTTTCTTT. The chain uses TRBV4-1 and TRBJ1-1; weak D call: TRBD1 (5 bases). The germline CDR1 and CDR2 sequences are MGHRA and YSYEKL. Between the trimmed V and J ends, which lost 3 bases and 5 bases, there was a span of 16 bases. The CDR3 runs 15 residues.

This chain links TRBV7-9 with TRBJ1-5; D perhaps matches TRBD1 (6 bases). Germline lookup yields CDR1 SEHNR and CDR2 FQNEAQ (reference sequence). V gave up 5 bases and J gave up 3 bases, with 11 bases separating them. CDR3 size: 14 residues. The CDR3 reads CASSHRDTNQPQHF. CDR3 coding DNA: TGTGCCAGCAGCCACCGGGACACCAATCAGCCCCAGCATTTT.

V and J are TRBV24-1 and TRBJ2-1, with TRBD1 identical over 8 bases. The CDR3 has 16 residues. J lost 6 bases, V lost 2 bases, and 8 bases had no gene match. Germline V gene lookup returns CDR1 KGHDR and CDR2 SFDVKD. This chain's CDR3 is CATSDWRDRGLNEQFF. CDR3 DNA: TGTGCCACCAGTGATTGGAGAGACAGGGGTCTCAATGAGCAGTTCTTC.

This chain joins TRBV20-1 and TRBJ1-6; TRBD1 aligns across 7 bases. V shed 6 bases and J 5 bases; nucleotides not matched to a gene: 4. The CDR3 totals 13 residues. Looked up from germline, CDR1 is DFQATT and CDR2 is SNEGSKA (reference sequence). The CDR3 spells CSAGDSHNSPLHF. CDR3 sequence (DNA): TGCAGTGCGGGGGACAGCCATAATTCACCCCTCCACTTT.

The chain links TRBV4-3 to TRBJ1-3, with D uncertain. Trimming removed 0 bases at V and 4 bases at J, with 16 bases between. Germline assignment: CDR1 LGHNA and CDR2 YSLEER. CDR3 length: 17 amino acids. DNA of the CDR3: TGCGCCAGCAGCCAAGATCGGGGAGAAGGTTTAGGAAACACCATATATTTT. Its translation: CASSQDRGEGLGNTIYF.

The gene calls are TRBV25-1 and TRBJ1-5; no clear D gene. The CDR3 totals 13 residues. Trimming took off 5 bases at V and 9 bases at J, with 14 bases between the two ends. Germline CDR1 reads MGHDK; CDR2 reads SYGVNS. CDR3 nucleotides: TGTGCCAGCAGTCGCGGGGTAGATTCGCCCCAGCATTTT. Encoded protein: CASSRGVDSPQHF.

The rearrangement uses TRBV27 and TRBJ1-2; TRBD1 is a possible D gene (6 bases). The CDR3 sequence is 13 residues long. Germline V lookup: CDR1 MNHEY, CDR2 SMNVEV (reference sequence). V was shortened by 4 bases and J by 6 bases, with 12 bases between the two germline ends. The CDR3 region has the DNA TGTGCCAGCAGTTCCCCAGACAGGAATGGCTACACCTTC. It codes for CASSSPDRNGYTF.

The table lists this clonotype with a count of one. The V gene is TRBV6-2 or TRBV6-3, the J gene TRBJ1-1, with TRBD1 matching 7 bases. There are 15 residues in the CDR3. Per the germline V gene, CDR1 is MNHEY and CDR2 is SVGEGT. Losses at the gene ends were 4 bases for V and 1 base for J; bases not matched to a gene: 6. The CDR3 loop is CASSSLRQGNTEAFF. CDR3 sequence (DNA): TGTGCCAGCAGTTCCCTCCGACAGGGGAACACTGAAGCTTTCTTT.

The chain couples TRBV11-2 to TRBJ2-2; D remains ambiguous. The CDR3 length is 12 residues. The germline CDR1 and CDR2 sequences are SGHAT and FQNNGV. V gave up 5 bases and J gave up 6 bases, with 7 bases separating them. The CDR3 DNA reads as TGTGCCAGCAGCACCCTGGCCGGGGAGCTGTTTTTT. It translates to CASSTLAGELFF.

The chain has TRBV20-1 and TRBJ2-5, with TRBD1 identical over 9 bases. Trimming removed 3 bases from V and 5 bases from J; junction bases left unmatched: 10. Germline CDR1 and CDR2: DFQATT and SNEGSKA (reference sequence). The CDR3 covers 15 residues. CDR3 coding DNA: TGCAGTGCTAGCGGTCCCGGGACAGGGAAGGAGACCCAGTACTTC. Its translation: CSASGPGTGKETQYF.

V gene TRBV30 combines with J gene TRBJ2-1, with 8 bases fitting TRBD2. The CDR3 runs to 16 residues. In germline, CDR1 is GTSNPN, CDR2 SVGIG (reference sequence). With 3 bases clipped from V and 0 bases from J, the junction kept 7 bases outside the gene matches. CDR3 DNA: TGTGCCTGGAGAACTAGCGGCCTTAGCTCCTACAATGAGCAGTTCTTC. Amino acids: CAWRTSGLSSYNEQFF.

This chain links TRBV4-2 with TRBJ2-5; weak D call: TRBD2 (6 bases). CDR1 and CDR2 from the germline V gene are LGHNA and YNFKEQ. This CDR3 is 17 amino acids long. V lost 1 base, J lost 1 base, and 16 bases lay in between. The CDR3 sequence is CASSQGTGTEVQETQYF. DNA for the CDR3: TGTGCCAGCAGCCAAGGCACCGGGACTGAGGTCCAAGAGACCCAGTACTTC.

Only a few counts were recorded for this clonotype. V usage is TRBV18 and J usage is TRBJ1-1; weak D call: TRBD1 (5 bases). CDR3 length equals 18 residues. Looked up from germline, CDR1 is KGHSH and CDR2 is LQKENI. Deletions cut 3 bases from V and 4 bases from J, with 24 bases between. CDR3 loop: CASSPREGSKVRGTEAFF. The CDR3 region has the DNA TGTGCCAGCTCACCGAGGGAGGGGTCTAAAGTGCGGGGCACTGAAGCTTTCTTT.

On this clonotype: One end of the junction does not line up with germline, which may come from a read error. This sequence joins TRBV6-6 and TRBJ1-4; TRBD1 aligns across 7 bases. Germline V gene data show CDR1 as MNHNY and CDR2 as SVGAGI (reference sequence). The CDR3 has 14 amino acids. This CDR3 reads CVSLPTGSNEKLFF. DNA of the CDR3: TGTGTCAGCCTCCCGACAGGGTCTAATGAAAAACTGTTTTTT.

The chain carries TRBV29-1 and TRBJ2-3, with D maybe TRBD1 (5 bases). The CDR3 loop spans 17 amino acids. Trimming took 7 bases from V and 1 from J, leaving 24 bases between them. Germline V CDR1 and CDR2: SQVTM, ANQGSEA. Here the CDR3 DNA reads TGCAGCGCCGACAGTCTCGATCGCGCTAGTGGCACAGATACGCAGTATTTT. Its protein is CSADSLDRASGTDTQYF.

This clonotype was counted only a few times. The genes are TRBV27 and TRBJ1-1; D may be TRBD1 (6 bases). Germline V gives CDR1 MNHEY, CDR2 SMNVEV (reference sequence). The ends were cut back, 5 bases at V and 7 bases at J, with 20 bases in the middle. The CDR3 is 15 amino acids. The CDR3 loop is CASSHDTGSWDEAFF. The CDR3 nucleotides read TGTGCCAGCAGTCATGATACAGGGTCGTGGGATGAAGCTTTCTTT.

The sample holds a few counts of this clonotype. This rearrangement joins TRBV12-3 or TRBV12-4 to TRBJ1-4; D remains ambiguous. Trimming cost V 8 bases and J 11 bases, with 15 bases left between them. CDR3 length equals 12 residues. The chain's CDR3 is CASGLPGFKLFF. Written as DNA, the CDR3 is TGTGCCAGCGGCCTACCCGGATTTAAACTGTTTTTT.

The J gene is TRBJ2-1, the V gene TRBV11-2; D unclear. Germline values: CDR1 SGHAT, CDR2 FQNNGV. The CDR3 length is 14 residues. The V gene lost 3 bases and the J gene lost 4 bases, with 10 bases spanning the gap. The CDR3 spells CASSFDPAYNEQFF. The CDR3 DNA is TGTGCCAGCAGCTTTGATCCAGCTTACAATGAGCAGTTCTTC. Variable domain in full (rest from reference TRBV11-2 and TRBJ2-1): EAGVAQSPRYKIIEKRQSVAFWCNPISGHATLYWYQQILGQGPKLLIQFQNNGVVDDSQLPKDRFSAERLKGVDSTLKIQPAKLEDSAVYLCASSFDPAYNEQFFGPGTRLTVL.

The rearrangement joins TRBV27 to TRBJ1-2; no firm D call. Germline-derived CDR1 and CDR2 are MNHEY and SMNVEV (reference sequence). The CDR3 covers 13 residues. V lost 0 bases, J lost 9 bases, and 11 bases lay in between. CDR3 amino acids: CASSLSQDCSYTF. CDR3 bases: TGTGCCAGCAGTTTATCCCAAGACTGTAGCTACACCTTC.